This T cell receptor (beta chain) was retrieved from a study of blood T cell repertoires in COVID-19. Study in general: Acute and convalescent COVID-19 specimens originated in the United States, Italy and Spain. PBMCs, B-cell-depleted T cells, or T cells provided the cDNA or gDNA that made up the material.

In the authors' methods: Amplified reference gene primers provided the basis for estimating nucleated cell counts. Produced via immunoSEQ multiplex PCR; TCRdb's table is partial and in-frame only. Clone size and the V and J calls come from that table; the DNA yielded D and trimming. This sample has approximately 280,000 clones, with almost 85% found just once. Sequencing input: peripheral blood. The clonotype comes from a man in his forties or fifties with active or convalescent COVID-19.

The CDR3 loop reads CASSPTGGVAKNIQYF. DNA for the CDR3: TGTGCCAGCTCACCCACTGGGGGGGTAGCCAAAAACATTCAGTACTTC. This chain joins TRBV18 and TRBJ2-4; TRBD2 agrees at 7 bases. Germline V CDR1 and CDR2: KGHSH, LQKENI. J gave up 0 bases and V 3 bases, and 5 bases lay outside the gene matches. The CDR3 has 16 amino acids.